This entry lists 16 T cell receptor beta chains sequenced from one sample in a study of T cell changes during pregnancy in multiple sclerosis. Repertoires were generated with immunoSEQ multiplex PCR, while TCRdb's copy carries only in-frame clones and drops some. The table includes about 44,000 clones, approximately 96% detected once. Sequencing used peripheral blood, obtained in the second trimester of pregnancy. The receptors stem from a female donor with multiple sclerosis, enrolled in a pregnancy study.

J is TRBJ2-3 and V is TRBV7-7; D might be TRBD2 (6 bases). This CDR3 region has 13 residues. Germline loops: CDR1 SSHAT, CDR2 FNYEAQ (reference sequence). V lost 5 bases and J 6 bases, leaving 12 bases between the germline ends. The CDR3 spells CASSPGELDTQYF. Written as DNA, the CDR3 is TGTGCCAGCAGCCCGGGGGAGTTGGATACGCAGTATTTT.

This rearrangement joins TRBV25-1 to TRBJ2-3; 8 bases are shared with TRBD1. The CDR3 runs to 15 residues. The germline V gene has CDR1 MGHDK and CDR2 SYGVNS. V shed 1 base, J shed 6 bases, and the junction held 6 bases outside the gene matches. The CDR3 DNA reads as TGTGCCAGCAGTGAATTTAACAGGGGGGTTGATACGCAGTATTTT. Translating gives CASSEFNRGVDTQYF.

The chain carries TRBV18 and TRBJ2-1, with D maybe TRBD1 (5 bases). Trimming removed 6 bases from V and 6 bases from J, with 15 bases in between. CDR1 KGHSH and CDR2 LQKENI come from the germline V gene. This CDR3 has 14 residues. CDR3 in DNA: TGTGCCAGCTCCCAACGAGGTCAGGGCAATGAGCAGTTCTTC. Translation: CASSQRGQGNEQFF.

The chain carries TRBV19 and TRBJ1-1; 9 nucleotides agree with TRBD1. This CDR3 comprises 14 residues. The trim removed 7 bases at V and 1 base at J, leaving 4 bases unmatched. The germline V gene encodes CDR1 LNHDA and CDR2 SQIVND (reference sequence). The CDR3 nucleotides read TGTGCCAGTATTACGGGACAGGGGAACACTGAAGCTTTCTTT. This encodes CASITGQGNTEAFF.

The genes are TRBV5-5 and TRBJ1-2; no clear D. With 4 bases removed from V and 7 bases from J, the gap between germline ends came to 17 bases. The CDR3 totals 14 residues. CDR1 and CDR2 from the germline V gene are SGHKS and YYEKEE (reference sequence). CDR3 region: CASSRTTAGGGYTF. The CDR3 nucleotides read TGTGCCAGCAGCCGAACGACGGCAGGAGGTGGCTACACCTTC.

Written as DNA, the CDR3 is TGTGCCAGTAGTATAGATATTCCTGTCGGAGGGCTAAACTATGGCTACACCTTC. This gives the protein CASSIDIPVGGLNYGYTF. The rearrangement uses TRBV19 and TRBJ1-2, with D unresolved. Germline V lookup: CDR1 LNHDA, CDR2 SQIVND (reference sequence). The CDR3 is 18 residues long. V was shortened by 0 bases and J by 2 bases, with 19 bases between the two germline ends.

This chain joins TRBV7-8 and TRBJ2-5, with 9 nucleotides matching TRBD2. Unmatched junction bases numbered 5, after V lost 1 base and J lost 2 bases. Germline V gene sequence: CDR1 SGHVS, CDR2 FQNEAQ. This CDR3 comprises 16 residues. The CDR3 DNA sequence: TGTGCCAGCAGCTTAGGACTAGCGGCCTCTCAAGAGACCCAGTACTTC. Its translation is CASSLGLAASQETQYF.

CDR3 loop: CAIAIERGASTDTQYF. The CDR3, as DNA: TGTGCCATCGCCATCGAACGCGGGGCTAGCACAGATACGCAGTATTTT. This rearrangement joins TRBV28 to TRBJ2-3; tentatively, D is TRBD2 (6 bases). Germline V gives CDR1 MDHEN, CDR2 SYDVKM. The CDR3 length is 16 residues. V lost 10 bases to trimming and J lost 0 bases, with 20 bases between them.

V and J are TRBV18 and TRBJ2-7, with 8 bases fitting TRBD2. V gave up 1 base and J gave up 7 bases; unmatched junction bases: 6. The CDR3 has 14 amino acids. Per germline, CDR1 KGHSH and CDR2 LQKENI. The CDR3, as DNA: TGTGCCAGCTCACCACACCGGGAGGGTCGAGAGCAGTACTTC. It encodes CASSPHREGREQYF.

The chain combines TRBV7-3 with TRBJ1-1; 9 bases are a match to TRBD1. Germline assignment: CDR1 SGHTA and CDR2 FQGTGA. The V and J ends lost 1 base and 2 bases, in that order; junction bases with no gene match: 14. This CDR3 has 19 amino acids. The CDR3 protein is CASSLREWRQGVPNTEAFF. The CDR3 DNA reads as TGTGCCAGCAGCTTAAGAGAGTGGCGACAGGGGGTTCCCAACACTGAAGCTTTCTTT.

The chain has TRBV19 and TRBJ2-7; TRBD2 matches 7 bases. The CDR3 totals 15 residues. Trimming cost V 6 bases and J 5 bases; bases outside gene matches: 13. Germline CDR1 is LNHDA and CDR2 is SQIVND (reference sequence). Written as DNA, the CDR3 is TGTGCCAGTAGGCCCGAGGAAGCGGGGACCGACGAGCAGTACTTC. Translated: CASRPEEAGTDEQYF. The variable domain in full, completed from reference TRBV19 and TRBJ2-7, reads DGGITQSPKYLFRKEGQNVTLSCEQNLNHDAMYWYRQDPGQGLRLIYYSQIVNDFQKGDIAEGYSVSREKKESFPLTVTSAQKNPTAFYLCASRPEEAGTDEQYFGPGTRLTVT.

The J gene is TRBJ2-3, the V gene TRBV5-1; 8 bases match TRBD2. Germline V CDR1 and CDR2: SGHRS, YFSETQ. The CDR3 is made up of 13 amino acids. The trim removed 6 bases at V and 4 bases at J, leaving 4 bases unmatched. In DNA, the CDR3 is TGCGCCAGCACCGGGAGGGGGGCAGATACGCAGTATTTT. Amino acid sequence: CASTGRGADTQYF.

V usage is TRBV19 and J usage is TRBJ2-5; 10 positions match TRBD2. J lost 0 bases, V lost 0 bases, and 4 bases had no gene match. CDR1 LNHDA and CDR2 SQIVND come from the germline V gene (reference sequence). The CDR3 is 17 amino acids. The CDR3 reads CASSIEGTSAYQETQYF. In DNA, the CDR3 is TGTGCCAGTAGTATAGAGGGGACTAGCGCGTACCAAGAGACCCAGTACTTC.

The J gene is TRBJ1-5, the V gene TRBV5-8; D unclear. V gave up 1 base and J gave up 1 base, with 9 bases separating them. Germline CDR1 SGHTS, CDR2 YDEGEE. The CDR3 is 15 residues long. CDR3 nucleotide sequence: TGTGCCAGCAGCTTGACTGATACCAGCAATCAGCCCCAGCATTTT. This codes for CASSLTDTSNQPQHF.

This clone was detected only once. The chain is built from TRBV5-1 and TRBJ2-7; 13 bases align to TRBD2. The CDR3 contains 19 residues. The V gene end was trimmed by 0 bases and the J gene end by 2 bases; junction bases not matched to a gene: 11. The germline gives CDR1 SGHRS, CDR2 YFSETQ. The CDR3 protein is CASSLVPRTTSGRAYEQYF. In DNA form, the CDR3 reads TGCGCCAGCAGCTTGGTGCCTAGGACCACTAGCGGGAGGGCCTACGAGCAGTACTTC.

The chain couples TRBV9 to TRBJ1-5; 7 nucleotides agree with TRBD1. The ends lost 6 bases at V and 5 bases at J; junction bases unmatched: 5. Germline-derived CDR1 and CDR2 are SGDLS and YYNGEE. The CDR3 is 13 amino acids. The CDR3 region has the DNA TGTGCCAGCAACCGTCAGGGGGATCAGCCCCAGCATTTT. This translates into CASNRQGDQPQHF.